The rows below give T cell receptor beta chains drawn from one sample of a study of blood T cell repertoires in COVID-19. Sequenced by immunoSEQ multiplex PCR; TCRdb stores in-frame clones only, minus some. The sample consists of 55,000 to 80,000 clones, about 88% of them appearing once. Sequencing was performed on peripheral blood. The receptors derive from an older man with acute or convalescent COVID-19. Each CDR3 is given without its conserved first and last residue. Fields, in order: J gene, V gene, CDR3 length, CDR3 protein.

J: TRBJ2-1
V: TRBV24-1
length: 11
CDR3: ATSDFPRNEQF

J: TRBJ2-5
V: TRBV3-1/TRBV3-2
length: 12
CDR3: ASSPSGGKETQY

J: TRBJ2-7
V: TRBV7-8
length: 14
CDR3: ASSRLGSGSTYEQY

J: TRBJ1-5
V: TRBV6-6
length: 11
CDR3: AGGPGGVQPQH

J: TRBJ2-7
V: TRBV6-5
length: 13
CDR3: ASSPGSSSSYEQY

J: TRBJ1-1
V: TRBV3-1/TRBV3-2
length: 12
CDR3: ASSQGQGTTEAF

J: TRBJ2-1
V: TRBV6-6
length: 14
CDR3: ASSPGTGITYNEQF

J: TRBJ1-2
V: TRBV18
length: 11
CDR3: ASSPLQGDGYT

J: TRBJ1-1
V: TRBV5-1
length: 13
CDR3: ASSWLGVEGTEAF

J: TRBJ2-5
V: TRBV5-8
length: 15
CDR3: ASSLGASAGGQETQY

J: TRBJ2-1
V: TRBV19
length: 10
CDR3: ASRQGMGEQF

J: TRBJ1-6
V: TRBV7-8
length: 10
CDR3: ASSPRSPPLH

J: TRBJ1-1
V: TRBV12-5
length: 12
CDR3: ASGLAGNAIEAF

J: TRBJ1-1
V: TRBV12-3/TRBV12-4
length: 11
CDR3: ASSLQGFSEAF

J: TRBJ1-2
V: TRBV4-1
length: 11
CDR3: ASSQVSVYGYT

J: TRBJ2-3
V: TRBV28
length: 16
CDR3: ASWTQGLAGGTTDTQY

J: TRBJ2-7
V: TRBV30
length: 10
CDR3: AWSGGSYEQY

J: TRBJ2-1
V: TRBV10-3
length: 14
CDR3: AISAMTAHPYNEQF

J: TRBJ1-1
V: TRBV3-1/TRBV3-2
length: 13
CDR3: ASSHRDQGYTEAF

J: TRBJ2-2
V: TRBV5-4
length: 10
CDR3: ASSPETGELF

J: TRBJ2-1
V: TRBV6-5
length: 11
CDR3: ASRPPGSDEQF

J: TRBJ2-1
V: TRBV6-6
length: 10
CDR3: ASSERGGEQF

J: TRBJ2-7
V: TRBV7-6
length: 13
CDR3: ASSLGSAGETEQY

J: TRBJ1-1
V: TRBV7-9
length: 10
CDR3: ASMGLNTEAF

J: TRBJ2-1
V: TRBV5-8
length: 11
CDR3: ARDREFSNEQF

J: TRBJ1-4
V: TRBV6-5
length: 11
CDR3: AIRGREDEKLF

J: TRBJ2-7
V: TRBV5-1
length: 12
CDR3: ASSFTGDPYEQY

J: TRBJ1-5
V: TRBV5-6
length: 13
CDR3: ASSLGQISNQPQH

J: TRBJ1-5
V: TRBV24-1
length: 11
CDR3: ATSDFRGQPQH

J: TRBJ2-7
V: TRBV5-1
length: 13
CDR3: ASSWRTSGSDEQY

J: TRBJ1-1
V: TRBV9
length: 13
CDR3: ASSVAPQRQNEAF

J: TRBJ1-1
V: TRBV11-2
length: 13
CDR3: ASGVRTGGRYEAF

J: TRBJ2-5
V: TRBV6-6
length: 17
CDR3: ASSLSRVGQGAFGETQY

J: TRBJ1-1
V: TRBV5-1
length: 9
CDR3: ASTGNTEAF

J: TRBJ2-1
V: TRBV3-1/TRBV3-2
length: 13
CDR3: ASSLSSGSYNEQF

J: TRBJ2-3
V: TRBV28
length: 14
CDR3: ASMIAGTTPTDTQY

J: TRBJ2-3
V: TRBV9
length: 11
CDR3: ASSVYYTDTQY

J: TRBJ2-5
V: TRBV28
length: 14
CDR3: ASSLFGQGLQETQY

J: TRBJ2-1
V: TRBV7-2
length: 14
CDR3: ASSLEGSGSGNEQF

J: TRBJ1-1
V: TRBV6-5
length: 13
CDR3: ASSYTIDSVTEAF

J: TRBJ2-1
V: TRBV3-1/TRBV3-2
length: 19
CDR3: ASKGTGGASGSSWAYNEQF

J: TRBJ1-5
V: TRBV6-5
length: 13
CDR3: ASSIGGISNQPQH

J: TRBJ2-2
V: TRBV5-6
length: 14
CDR3: ASSAVLTGSTGELF

J: TRBJ2-2
V: TRBV23-1
length: 15
CDR3: ASRSNLDGLNTGELF

J: TRBJ2-1
V: TRBV28
length: 12
CDR3: ASSPPDFNNEQF

J: TRBJ1-1
V: TRBV4-1
length: 13
CDR3: ASSQEITRDTEAF

J: TRBJ2-3
V: TRBV3-1/TRBV3-2
length: 14
CDR3: ASSPLAGYRTDTQY

J: TRBJ2-7
V: TRBV11-2
length: 11
CDR3: ASSLNRAYEQY

J: TRBJ1-5
V: TRBV10-3
length: 15
CDR3: AISEGTGGAPNQPQH

J: TRBJ1-1
V: TRBV10-1
length: 12
CDR3: ASKRDRVATEAF

J: TRBJ1-5
V: TRBV30
length: 13
CDR3: AWKGQGLGNQPQH

J: TRBJ2-1
V: TRBV5-1
length: 13
CDR3: ASSTDGLGDNEQF

J: TRBJ2-7
V: TRBV2
length: 15
CDR3: ASSKLAGGGSSYEQY